This entry features one TCR beta chain sequence. Its antigen is not identified. This CDR3 contains 13 residues. Trimming removed 7 bases at V and 6 bases at J, with 10 bases between. Germline assignment: CDR1 SGHTA and CDR2 FQGNSA. Genomic DNA provided the template from which TCR beta VDJ and CDR3 profiles were obtained. TCRdb re-called the reads with MiXCR, one entry per CDR3 protein. The sample has about 200,000 distinct CDR3 sequences, about 60% seen once. CD8+CD57+ cell expansion, shown by flow cytometry, had occurred in the patients selected for sequencing. Diagnosis of severe acquired aplastic anemia applied to all patients. Receipt of therapy had not occurred in any patient by the time of blood sampling. This entry is derived from a study of CD8+CD57+ T cells in acquired aplastic anemia. Study-level information: DNA per sorted CD4+ or CD8+ sample ranged about 0.19 to 30 ug, averaging about 3.4 ug. Study-level points and caveats: Simpson's diversity of CD8+ cells was not significantly different in patients compared with controls.

The origin of this receptor is a human donor with aplastic anemia. The rearrangement joins TRBV7-2 to TRBJ1-6; tentative D call: TRBD1 (5 bases). Material: sorted CD4+, CD8+, or CD8+CD57+ T cells (not recorded which) from PBMCs. The CDR3 bases are TGTGCCAGCAAGAGGGGAGCTAATTCACCCCTCCACTTT. As protein: CASKRGANSPLHF.